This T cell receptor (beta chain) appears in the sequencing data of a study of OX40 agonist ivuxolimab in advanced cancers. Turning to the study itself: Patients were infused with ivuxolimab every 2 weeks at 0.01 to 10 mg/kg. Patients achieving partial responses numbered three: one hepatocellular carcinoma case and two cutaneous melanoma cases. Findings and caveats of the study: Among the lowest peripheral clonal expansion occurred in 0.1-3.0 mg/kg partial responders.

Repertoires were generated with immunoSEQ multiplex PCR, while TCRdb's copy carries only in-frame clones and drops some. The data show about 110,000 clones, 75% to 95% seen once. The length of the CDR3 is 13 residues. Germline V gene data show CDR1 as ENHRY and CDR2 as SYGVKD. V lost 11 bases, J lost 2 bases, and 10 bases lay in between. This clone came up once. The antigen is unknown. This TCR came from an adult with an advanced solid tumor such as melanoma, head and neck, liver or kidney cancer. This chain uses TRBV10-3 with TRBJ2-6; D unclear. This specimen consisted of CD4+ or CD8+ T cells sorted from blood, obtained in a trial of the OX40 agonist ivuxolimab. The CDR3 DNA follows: TGTGCCCACGCGCAAACTGGGGCCAACGTCCTGACTTTC. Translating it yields CAHAQTGANVLTF.